This TCR beta chain was identified in a study of T-cell reconstitution after alpha-beta-depleted transplantation in children. Remarks on this clonotype: What it recognizes is unknown.

This CDR3 region has 15 residues. Trimming pared 3 bases from V and 4 bases from J, leaving 12 bases between. Germline values: CDR1 KGHDR, CDR2 SFDVKD. The study's findings and limits: Reportedly, roughly two months post-transplant, alpha-beta T cells arose from several hundred expanded graft clones. Fresh T-cell production supplied most of the T-cell counts and diversity seen one year after transplant. Some patients' high day-60 TCRbeta diversity was traced to surviving recipient T cells and thymic progenitors.

As it was prepared, the TCRbeta library received unique molecular identifiers. TCRdb re-analysed the PCR reads in MiXCR, keeping a single row per CDR3 protein. Among fewer than 700,000 distinct CDR3 sequences listed, 20% to 25% were seen once. This sample comprised PBMCs, mostly from graft donor cells, obtained 360 days after TCRalphabeta/CD19-depleted stem cell transplant. V usage is TRBV24-1 and J usage is TRBJ1-3; tentative D call: TRBD1 (5 bases). The receptor's source is a boy under two years old who had a stem cell transplant for acute myeloid leukemia, so the T cells may come from the graft donor. Here the CDR3 DNA reads TGTGCCACCAGTGATCCGCGGAAGGGGGGAAACACCATATATTTT. It yields the protein CATSDPRKGGNTIYF.